Detailed here is one T cell receptor (beta chain). This sample was included in a study of blood T cell repertoires in COVID-19. In the study overall: Samples of COVID-19 (acute and convalescent) were obtained from the United States, Italy and Spain.

Clones were sequenced by immunoSEQ multiplex PCR, and TCRdb holds only the in-frame ones, with some missing. Of about 270,000 clones detected, approximately 90% appear once; the ten largest clones hold 2.5% to 3.5%. This CDR3 contains 14 residues. Germline lookup yields CDR1 LNHDA and CDR2 SQIVND (reference sequence). Trimming removed 7 bases from V and 0 bases from J, with 10 bases in between. The rearrangement uses TRBV19 and TRBJ1-5, with D unclear. The sequence was collected from a woman aged 45-65 years who had recovered from COVID-19. The sequenced sample was PBMCs or T cells enriched from blood (not recorded which). The CDR3 is CASMNPGSNQPQHF. In DNA, the CDR3 is TGTGCCAGTATGAATCCCGGTAGCAATCAGCCCCAGCATTTT. Based on the CDR3 plus reference TRBV19 and TRBJ1-5, the full variable domain is DGGITQSPKYLFRKEGQNVTLSCEQNLNHDAMYWYRQDPGQGLRLIYYSQIVNDFQKGDIAEGYSVSREKKESFPLTVTSAQKNPTAFYLCASMNPGSNQPQHFGDGTRLSIL.